This T cell receptor (beta chain) was obtained from a study of T cells in Graves' hyperthyroidism and ophthalmopathy. Study results and caveats: The blood repertoire included most of the expanded thyroid clonotypes above 0.001.

Diagnoses rested on clinical symptoms, serum thyroxine and TRAb, thyroid ultrasound and orbital computed tomography. This clonotype has at least ten counts. Its antigen is undetermined. The CDR3 length is 14 residues. Trimming stripped 5 bases from V and 0 bases from J, with 11 bases between. The germline CDR1 and CDR2 sequences are DFQATT and SNEGSKA (reference sequence). What was amplified from RNA transcripts were TCR beta CDR3 regions. HTBI primers drove first-round RT-PCR of the TCR CDR3. TCRdb re-called the multiplex PCR reads through MiXCR, storing one row per CDR3 protein. The sample includes hundreds of thousands of distinct CDR3 sequences, roughly 14% of them seen just once.

The chain couples TRBV20-1 to TRBJ1-3; no clear D. Sequenced: blood. The sequence came from a man younger than 35 with Graves' ophthalmopathy. Written as DNA, the CDR3 is TGCAGTGCTGGGAGTACCGCCTCTGGAAACACCATATATTTT. Amino acid sequence: CSAGSTASGNTIYF.